One and the same sample provided the 12 T cell receptor beta chains below, sequenced in a study of blood T cell repertoires in COVID-19. Sequencing used immunoSEQ multiplex PCR; TCRdb keeps in-frame clones, though not all of them. The sample lists 300,000 to 350,000 clones; around 90% were seen once. Input material: peripheral blood. These receptors originate from a woman in her fifties or sixties with COVID-19, enrolled during active disease.

The chain employs TRBV5-4 and TRBJ2-3; weak D call: TRBD2 (7 bases). The V end was cut by 5 bases, the J end by 5 bases, with 12 bases between. CDR1 SGHNT and CDR2 YYREEE come from the germline V gene (reference sequence). The CDR3 is made up of 13 amino acids. The CDR3 coding sequence is TGTGCCAGCAGTCCCGGGGGGCAAGATACGCAGTATTTT. Its protein is CASSPGGQDTQYF.

The chain couples TRBV6-5 to TRBJ2-1; D gene uncertain. Trimming left V 0 bases short and J 4 bases short, with 10 bases between. CDR3 length: 15 residues. Germline assignment: CDR1 MNHEY and CDR2 SVGAGI. CDR3 sequence (DNA): TGTGCCAGCAGTTACTCAATCGGGTCTTACAATGAGCAGTTCTTC. It specifies CASSYSIGSYNEQFF.

This chain connects TRBV27 to TRBJ1-4, with 8 bases aligning to TRBD1. The J segment lost 6 bases and the V segment lost 3 bases, leaving 9 bases of the junction unmatched. The CDR3 contains 16 residues. Per the germline V gene, CDR1 is MNHEY and CDR2 is SMNVEV (reference sequence). Written as DNA, the CDR3 is TGTGCCAGCAGTTTGAGACAGGGGTCCCCATATGAAAAACTGTTTTTT. The encoded protein is CASSLRQGSPYEKLFF. The complete variable domain, with remaining parts taken from reference TRBV27 and TRBJ1-4, reads EAQVTQNPRYLITVTGKKLTVTCSQNMNHEYMSWYRQDPGLGLRQIYYSMNVEVTDKGDVPEGYKVSRKEKRNFPLILESPSPNQTSLYFCASSLRQGSPYEKLFFGSGTQLSVL.

The CDR3 DNA follows: TGTGCCAGCAGGACAGGGGGCCCCACCTTAGAGAGGCCCCAGCATTTT. It translates to CASRTGGPTLERPQHF. The gene calls are TRBV21-1 and TRBJ1-5; TRBD1 was called by the table and not checked on the DNA. TRBV21-1 is labeled a pseudogene. The CDR3 extends over 16 amino acids.

The rearrangement links TRBV18 to TRBJ1-6; 8 bases are a match to TRBD1. The CDR3 runs to 17 residues. V was pared by 0 bases and J by 9 bases, with 10 bases of the junction left unmatched. CDR1 is KGHSH and CDR2 is LQKENI in the germline V gene. The CDR3: CASSPPPGGANPSPLHF. DNA of the CDR3: TGTGCCAGCTCACCACCGCCAGGGGGCGCAAACCCTTCACCCCTCCACTTT.

J is TRBJ1-2 and V is TRBV5-1, with D possibly matching TRBD1 (5 bases). Germline V gives CDR1 SGHRS, CDR2 YFSETQ. CDR3 length: 13 amino acids. With 2 bases removed from V and 6 bases from J, the gap between germline ends came to 11 bases. The CDR3 sequence: CASSFDGANGYTF. CDR3 in DNA: TGCGCCAGCAGCTTCGATGGGGCCAATGGCTACACCTTC.

The CDR3: CASSSDRWATIYF. In nucleotides, the CDR3 is TGTGCCAGCAGTTCTGACCGATGGGCCACCATATATTTT. The chain carries TRBV6-5 and TRBJ1-3; D uncertain. This CDR3 spans 13 amino acids. Trimming removed 4 bases at V and 9 bases at J, with 13 bases between. Germline lookup yields CDR1 MNHEY and CDR2 SVGAGI.

V usage is TRBV24-1 and J usage is TRBJ2-3; D is possibly TRBD2 (5 bases). With 3 bases removed from V and 8 bases from J, the gap between germline ends came to 14 bases. Germline CDR1 and CDR2: KGHDR and SFDVKD. This CDR3 comprises 14 residues. This CDR3 reads CATSDPGKGGTQYF. DNA for the CDR3: TGTGCCACCAGTGATCCCGGGAAGGGTGGTACGCAGTATTTT.

The chain uses TRBV10-3 and TRBJ1-2; 8 positions agree with TRBD1. CDR3 length equals 17 residues. Germline CDR1 and CDR2: ENHRY and SYGVKD. V shed 6 bases, J shed 1 base, and the junction held 13 bases outside the gene matches. The CDR3 region is CAIRKHGGTGDNYGYTF. The CDR3 DNA reads as TGTGCCATCAGAAAACACGGGGGGACAGGTGATAACTATGGCTACACCTTC.

The gene calls are TRBV14 and TRBJ2-5; D is unresolved. Germline V gives CDR1 SGHDN, CDR2 FVKESK. Trimming shortened V by 0 bases and J by 5 bases, and 13 bases separated the two germline ends. The CDR3 has 15 residues. The CDR3 DNA is TGTGCCAGCAGCCAAGATCGCGCTAGGTGGGAGACCCAGTACTTC. This codes for CASSQDRARWETQYF.

The chain couples TRBV9 to TRBJ2-4, with D possibly matching TRBD2 (6 bases). V was trimmed by 0 bases and J by 8 bases, leaving 6 bases between them. Germline V gene data show CDR1 as SGDLS and CDR2 as YYNGEE. This CDR3 has 12 residues. The CDR3 region has the DNA TGTGCCAGCAGCGTAGGGGGGGACATTCAGTACTTC. Its protein is CASSVGGDIQYF.

J is TRBJ1-2 and V is TRBV5-1; D gene ambiguous. The germline gives CDR1 SGHRS, CDR2 YFSETQ. Trimming removed 1 base at V and 2 bases at J, with 18 bases between. The CDR3 runs 17 residues. CDR3 protein: CASSLRGPQAYNYGYTF. In nucleotides, the CDR3 is TGCGCCAGCAGCTTGCGGGGTCCCCAGGCGTACAACTATGGCTACACCTTC.